The rows below give T cell receptor beta chains drawn from one sample of a study of identical twins. TCRdb fed the 5' RACE reads into MiXCR, producing one record per CDR3 protein. The sample lists roughly 720,000 distinct CDR3 sequences; about 20% were seen once. This sample also belongs to another study, concerning T cells expressing NK-cell markers.

The sample comprised PBMCs. These receptors all come from a woman between 18 and 30 years old in good health. Both conserved end residues are part of each CDR3. A D gene is named only where the DNA matches it firmly. Clone sizes are given selectively: once, few, many, or a class where the clone is expanded.

d_call clone_size j_call v_call cdr3_length cdr3_nt cdr3_aa
TRBD1 few TRBJ2-7 TRBV7-7 15 TGTGCTAGCAGCTTGACAGGGGGCCCCCACAGGCAGCAGTACTTC CASSLTGGPHRQQYF
TRBD1 . TRBJ2-3 TRBV9 15 TGTGCCAGCAGCGACCCGGGACAGGGAACAGATACGCAGTATTTT CASSDPGQGTDTQYF
. . TRBJ2-3 TRBV20-1 14 TGCAGTGCTAGACCGGGAGAGGGCACAGATACGCAGTATTTT CSARPGEGTDTQYF
. . TRBJ2-7 TRBV12-3/TRBV12-4 14 TGTGCCAGCAACATAGCAGGGGTCCCCTACGAGCAGTACTTC CASNIAGVPYEQYF
TRBD1 few TRBJ1-6 TRBV18 15 TGTGCCAGCTCAGTACGGACAGGGGATAATTCACCCCTCCACTTT CASSVRTGDNSPLHF
TRBD2 . TRBJ2-3 TRBV12-3/TRBV12-4 17 TGTGCCAGCAGTCGCCCGCGAGGTAGCGGGAGGGGAGATACGCAGTATTTT CASSRPRGSGRGDTQYF
. . TRBJ2-5 TRBV9 13 TGTGCCAGCAGCGTAAATCACCAAGAGACCCAGTACTTC CASSVNHQETQYF
TRBD1 . TRBJ1-3 TRBV14 15 TGTGCCAGCAGCCAAGATACCGTGGAGGGGGCCACCATATATTTT CASSQDTVEGATIYF
. few TRBJ2-5 TRBV7-9 14 TGTGCCAGCAGCTATTCAGGGGCTTGGGAGACCCAGTACTTC CASSYSGAWETQYF
. few TRBJ2-1 TRBV29-1 11 TGCAGCGTCTCCAGTTACAATGAGCAGTTCTTC CSVSSYNEQFF
. . TRBJ2-7 TRBV6-1 13 TGTGCCAGCAGCCGGACTATTTCTGACGAGCAGTACTTC CASSRTISDEQYF
. many TRBJ2-3 TRBV12-3/TRBV12-4 14 TGTGCCAGCAGTTTACTGGGAGGCACAGATACGCAGTATTTT CASSLLGGTDTQYF
TRBD2 many TRBJ2-3 TRBV10-3 13 TGTGCCATCCAGCGGGAGAACGCAGATACGCAGTATTTT CAIQRENADTQYF
. few TRBJ2-1 TRBV11-2 15 TGTGCCAGCAGCTTAACTAGCCGGAACTACAATGAGCAGTTCTTC CASSLTSRNYNEQFF
. few TRBJ2-1 TRBV5-1 11 TGCGCCAGCAGCGATGGGCAAGAGCAGTTCTTC CASSDGQEQFF
TRBD1 . TRBJ2-1 TRBV3-1 16 TGTGCCAGCAGCCAAGGGGGACAGGGGGTCCACAATGAGCAGTTCTTC CASSQGGQGVHNEQFF
. . TRBJ2-5 TRBV6-4 10 TGTGCCAGGGGAGAAGAGACCCAGTACTTC CARGEETQYF
. few TRBJ1-2 TRBV7-2 14 TGTGCCAGCAGCCCTGTGCTGGGGAACTATGGCTACACCTTC CASSPVLGNYGYTF
TRBD2 . TRBJ2-7 TRBV10-3 14 TGTGCCACCAGGGGGACTAGCGGTGCCTACGAGCAGTACTTC CATRGTSGAYEQYF
TRBD2 few TRBJ2-4 TRBV20-1 14 TGCAGTGTTAGACTAGCGGGGGGCGTAGACATTCAGTACTTC CSVRLAGGVDIQYF
. . TRBJ2-4 TRBV14 14 TGTGCCAGCAGCCACCCGGGTTTTGAAAACATTCAGTACTTC CASSHPGFENIQYF
. . TRBJ1-1 TRBV20-1 17 TGCAGTGCTAGAGATCTCAGTGTCCAGCTCATGAACACTGAAGCTTTCTTT CSARDLSVQLMNTEAFF
TRBD2 . TRBJ2-3 TRBV28 19 TGTGCCAGCAGTACCCCCGTCCCCCGGACTAGCGGGATTTCAGATACGCAGTATTTT CASSTPVPRTSGISDTQYF
. . TRBJ1-5 TRBV7-8 15 TGTGCCAGCAGCTTAGGTTACGATAGCAATCAGCCCCAGCATTTT CASSLGYDSNQPQHF
. few TRBJ2-4 TRBV7-2 15 TGTGCCAGCAGCTTTGTGGATGGTGCCAAAAACATTCAGTACTTC CASSFVDGAKNIQYF
TRBD2 few TRBJ2-5 TRBV7-2 16 TGTGCCAGCAGCCAAGGGACTAGCGGGAGGAGAGAGACCCAGTACTTC CASSQGTSGRRETQYF
. many TRBJ1-1 TRBV12-3/TRBV12-4 12 TGTGCCAGCAGCCCGCGAATCACTGAAGCTTTCTTT CASSPRITEAFF
. . TRBJ2-2 TRBV5-1 15 TGCGCCAGCAGCTTCTCGGGACAAGGGACCGGGGAGCTGTTTTTT CASSFSGQGTGELFF
TRBD2 . TRBJ2-1 TRBV7-9 15 TGTGCCAGCAGCCCTAAGCGGGAGGGGTTCAATGAGCAGTTCTTC CASSPKREGFNEQFF
TRBD2 few TRBJ2-7 TRBV12-3/TRBV12-4 15 TGTGCCAGCAGTTTGAGGGCTAGCGGTTCCTACGAGCAGTACTTC CASSLRASGSYEQYF
. . TRBJ2-1 TRBV6-1 13 TGTGCCAGCAGGGTGGGGCTTATGGGGGAGCAGTTCTTC CASRVGLMGEQFF
TRBD2 many TRBJ2-3 TRBV12-3/TRBV12-4 17 TGTGCCAGCAGTCTCCCCCGGCTAGCGGGGCGTGTAGATACGCAGTATTTT CASSLPRLAGRVDTQYF
TRBD1 few TRBJ2-5 TRBV5-1 14 TGCGCCAGCAGCAACACAGGGGGCGGAGAGACCCAGTACTTC CASSNTGGGETQYF
. few TRBJ1-1 TRBV10-3 13 TGTGCCATCAGTGAGTCCGGAGCACAGAAAGCTTTCTTT CAISESGAQKAFF
TRBD2 many TRBJ2-3 TRBV20-1 14 TGCAGTGCTAGCTTAGCGGGAGTTACAGATACGCAGTATTTT CSASLAGVTDTQYF
TRBD2 . TRBJ2-7 TRBV10-3 19 TGTGCCATCAGTCCTCCCCCGGGGACTAGCGGGGGGTCAACCTACGAGCAGTACTTC CAISPPPGTSGGSTYEQYF
. few TRBJ1-5 TRBV30 13 TGTGCCTGGAGTGTGCGGGGGAATCAGCCCCAGCATTTT CAWSVRGNQPQHF
TRBD1 few TRBJ2-4 TRBV20-1 13 TGCAGTGCACTGGACAGGGCCAAAAACATTCAGTACTTC CSALDRAKNIQYF
. . TRBJ2-5 TRBV11-2 15 TGTGCCAGCAGCTTATTAGACAGGTCCGGGGAGACCCAGTACTTC CASSLLDRSGETQYF
. . TRBJ1-1 TRBV7-9 15 TGTGCCAGCAGCTTAGTAGCAGGAGGAGACACTGAAGCTTTCTTT CASSLVAGGDTEAFF
TRBD2 . TRBJ2-7 TRBV6-5 15 TGTGCCAGCATGTTTAGCGGGAGTCCTCTCTACGAGCAGTACTTC CASMFSGSPLYEQYF
. . TRBJ1-2 TRBV12-3/TRBV12-4 15 TGTGCCAGCAGTTTATCTTCGGCGGGTAACTATGGCTACACCTTC CASSLSSAGNYGYTF
. . TRBJ1-1 TRBV19 13 TGTGCCAGTAGTATCCCCTGGACCGCCGCAGCTTTCTTT CASSIPWTAAAFF
. few TRBJ2-7 TRBV10-2 13 TGCGCCACCTCACCCGGGGAGGCCTACGAGCAGTACTTC CATSPGEAYEQYF
. few TRBJ2-1 TRBV27 15 TGTGCCAGCAGCCCTAACAGGGCCTCCTACAATGAGCAGTTCTTC CASSPNRASYNEQFF
. few TRBJ1-1 TRBV20-1 14 TGCAGTGCTAGAGATCGACGAAGGGACACTGAAGCTTTCTTT CSARDRRRDTEAFF
. few TRBJ2-7 TRBV25-1 12 TGTGCCAGCAGCTCCCAACGCGACGAGCAGTACTTC CASSSQRDEQYF
. few TRBJ2-5 TRBV29-1 15 TGCAGCAGCCCTGGACAGGCGAATGGAGGGGAGACCCAGTACTTC CSSPGQANGGETQYF
. many TRBJ1-6 TRBV12-3/TRBV12-4 14 TGTGCCAGCAGTTTAGGAGGGGAGGTATCACCCCTCCACTTT CASSLGGEVSPLHF